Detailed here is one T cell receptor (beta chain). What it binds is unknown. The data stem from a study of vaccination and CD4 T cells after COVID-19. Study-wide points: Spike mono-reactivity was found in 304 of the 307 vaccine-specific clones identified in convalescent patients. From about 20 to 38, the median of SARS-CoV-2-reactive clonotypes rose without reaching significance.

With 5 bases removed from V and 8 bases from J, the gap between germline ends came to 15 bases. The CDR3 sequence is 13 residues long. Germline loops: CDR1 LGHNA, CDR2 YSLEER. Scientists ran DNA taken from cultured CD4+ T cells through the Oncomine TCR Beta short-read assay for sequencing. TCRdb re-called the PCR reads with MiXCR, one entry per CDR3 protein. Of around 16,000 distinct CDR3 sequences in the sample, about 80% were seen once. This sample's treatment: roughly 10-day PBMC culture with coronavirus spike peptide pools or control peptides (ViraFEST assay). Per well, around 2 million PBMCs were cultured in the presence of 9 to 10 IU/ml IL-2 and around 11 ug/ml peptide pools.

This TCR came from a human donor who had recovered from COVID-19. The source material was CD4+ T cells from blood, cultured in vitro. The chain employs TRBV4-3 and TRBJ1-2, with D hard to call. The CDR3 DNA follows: TGCGCCAGCAGCTCCCAAGTTATGGGAGGCTACACCTTC. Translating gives CASSSQVMGGYTF.